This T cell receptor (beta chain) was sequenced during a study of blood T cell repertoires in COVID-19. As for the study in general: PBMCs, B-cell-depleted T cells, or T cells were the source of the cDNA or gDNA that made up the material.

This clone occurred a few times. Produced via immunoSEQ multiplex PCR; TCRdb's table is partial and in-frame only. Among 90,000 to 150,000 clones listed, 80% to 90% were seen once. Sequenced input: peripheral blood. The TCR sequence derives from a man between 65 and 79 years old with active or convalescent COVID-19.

The CDR3: CASSFDNLNTEAFF. The CDR3 DNA reads as TGTGCCAGCAGCTTTGACAACTTGAACACTGAAGCTTTCTTT. This chain connects TRBV7-3 to TRBJ1-1; no definite D call. The CDR3 runs to 14 residues. Trimming pared 3 bases from V and 0 bases from J, leaving 8 bases between. Germline V lookup: CDR1 SGHTA, CDR2 FQGTGA.